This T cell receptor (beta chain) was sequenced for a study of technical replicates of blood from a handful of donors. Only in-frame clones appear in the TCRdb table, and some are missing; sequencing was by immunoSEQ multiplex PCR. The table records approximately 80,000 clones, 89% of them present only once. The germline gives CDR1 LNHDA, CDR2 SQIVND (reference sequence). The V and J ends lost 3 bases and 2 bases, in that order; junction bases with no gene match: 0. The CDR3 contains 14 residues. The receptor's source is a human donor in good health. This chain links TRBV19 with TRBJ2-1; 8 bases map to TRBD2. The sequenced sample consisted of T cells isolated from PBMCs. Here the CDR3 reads CASSMGLAYNEQFF. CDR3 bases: TGTGCCAGTAGTATGGGACTAGCCTACAATGAGCAGTTCTTC.